This T cell receptor (beta chain) was captured in a study of cytomegalovirus exposure and HLA in healthy donors. The PCR used 60 Vbeta and 13 Jbeta primers. Measured with immunoSEQ multiplex PCR; TCRdb has only the in-frame clones, and not every one. The sample shows about 110,000 clones, 73% of them seen only once. The sequence was obtained from a man aged 40-49 years in good health and CMV-seronegative. Sequences were obtained from PBMCs.

The CDR3 loop is CASSEGGSTGRPYEQYF. As DNA, the CDR3 is TGTGCCAGCAGTGAAGGGGGGTCTACAGGGAGACCCTACGAGCAGTACTTC. V gene TRBV2 combines with J gene TRBJ2-7; tentatively, D is TRBD1 (6 bases). V gave up 1 base and J gave up 2 bases, with 18 bases separating them. Germline V gene sequence: CDR1 SNHLY, CDR2 FYNNEI. CDR3 length: 17 amino acids.